The 16 T cell receptor beta chains below all came from one sample that was sequenced in a study of CD8 T cells in Susac syndrome. An input of about 0.45 to 1 ug of RNA was subjected to reverse transcription using random hexamers. TCRdb redid the calling of the immunoSEQ multiplex PCR reads with MiXCR, one entry per CDR3 protein. The sample includes 170,000 or so distinct CDR3 sequences, 94% seen only once; the top ten take 0.12%. Sequencing was performed on CD4+ T cells from PBMCs. These receptors were collected from a human donor with Susac syndrome.

V is TRBV6-2 or TRBV6-3 and J is TRBJ2-2; D may correspond to TRBD1 or TRBD2 (5 bases each). V lost 6 bases and J lost 6, with 14 bases in between. The CDR3 spans 14 residues. Germline values: CDR1 MNHEY, CDR2 SVGEGT. The CDR3 reads CASSRDARAGELFF. The CDR3 region has the DNA TGTGCCAGCAGCCGGGACGCAAGGGCCGGGGAGCTGTTTTTT.

The V gene is TRBV20-1, the J gene TRBJ2-5, with TRBD2 as a possible D gene (5 bases). The CDR3 has 15 residues. V shed 2 bases and J shed 4 bases, with 17 bases lying between them. Germline V gives CDR1 DFQATT, CDR2 SNEGSKA (reference sequence). CDR3 protein: CSARSPAEVGETQYF. CDR3 sequence (DNA): TGCAGTGCTAGAAGTCCGGCGGAGGTTGGAGAGACCCAGTACTTC.

The count of this clonotype is one. This chain joins TRBV20-1 and TRBJ2-3, with D hard to call. Trimming took 0 bases from V and 5 from J, leaving 3 bases between them. The CDR3 length is 11 residues. Germline V gene lookup returns CDR1 DFQATT and CDR2 SNEGSKA (reference sequence). In nucleotides, the CDR3 is TGCAGTGCTAGAGACGGAGATACGCAGTATTTT. Translation: CSARDGDTQYF.

This chain links TRBV5-1 with TRBJ1-1; D remains unclear. CDR1 and CDR2 (germline): SGHRS, YFSETQ. Trimming cost V 1 base and J 5 bases, with 12 bases left between them. This CDR3 has 14 residues. CDR3 nucleotide sequence: TGCGCCAGCAGCTTGTTAGGGCTGGGGACTGAAGCTTTCTTT. Amino acid sequence: CASSLLGLGTEAFF.

The chain links TRBV5-1 to TRBJ2-1; 9 positions agree with TRBD1. J gave up 6 bases and V 4 bases, and 8 bases lay outside the gene matches. The CDR3 consists of 15 residues. Germline V gives CDR1 SGHRS, CDR2 YFSETQ. The CDR3 bases are TGCGCCAGCAGCCCACAGGGGGCAATGGGCAATGAGCAGTTCTTC. Residues: CASSPQGAMGNEQFF.

The rearrangement links TRBV10-3 to TRBJ2-1; D is possibly TRBD1 (5 bases). Germline CDR1 is ENHRY and CDR2 is SYGVKD. Trimming removed 11 bases at V and 2 bases at J, with 7 bases between. CDR3 length: 11 residues. CDR3 loop: CAARAYNEQFF. The CDR3 DNA reads as TGTGCCGCCAGGGCCTACAATGAGCAGTTCTTC.

V is TRBV7-8 and J is TRBJ2-7; TRBD1 agrees at 12 bases. In germline, CDR1 is SGHVS, CDR2 FQNEAQ. This CDR3 is 15 amino acids long. Trimming removed 5 bases from V and 6 bases from J; junction bases left unmatched: 8. Here the CDR3 reads CASSPGGTGGLEQYF. The DNA of the CDR3 is TGTGCCAGCAGCCCCGGCGGGACAGGGGGCCTCGAGCAGTACTTC.

J is TRBJ2-7 and V is TRBV5-4; 8 bases are a match to TRBD1. The CDR3 spans 14 residues. Germline V lookup: CDR1 SGHNT, CDR2 YYREEE (reference sequence). The V gene end was trimmed by 3 bases and the J gene end by 5 bases; junction bases not matched to a gene: 7. The CDR3 DNA sequence: TGTGCCAGCAGCTGGAATGACAGGGGAGACGAGCAGTACTTC. Translated, it gives CASSWNDRGDEQYF.

V and J are TRBV3-1 and TRBJ2-7, with TRBD2 identical over 12 bases. The CDR3 covers 15 residues. V trimming: 4 bases; J trimming: 2 bases; junction bases outside the gene matches: 3. Germline loops: CDR1 LGHDT, CDR2 YNNKEL (reference sequence). The CDR3 spells CASSRGLAGTYEQYF. CDR3 sequence (DNA): TGTGCCAGCAGCCGAGGACTAGCGGGGACCTACGAGCAGTACTTC.

The chain has TRBV15 and TRBJ1-1; TRBD1 matches 8 bases. J was trimmed by 2 bases and V by 4 bases; bases with no gene match: 6. Per the germline V gene, CDR1 is LNHNV and CDR2 is YYDKDF (reference sequence). This CDR3 has 15 amino acids. The CDR3 DNA reads TGTGCCACCAGCATCCCAACAGGGGGAAACACTGAAGCTTTCTTT. Protein: CATSIPTGGNTEAFF. The entire variable domain, with the rest obtained from reference TRBV15 and TRBJ1-1, is as follows: DAMVIQNPRYQVTQFGKPVTLSCSQTLNHNVMYWYQQKSSQAPKLLFHYYDKDFNNEADTPDNFQSRRPNTSFCFLDIRSPGLGDTAMYLCATSIPTGGNTEAFFGQGTRLTVV.

The chain couples TRBV3-1 to TRBJ2-4; no firm D call. Germline CDR1 LGHDT, CDR2 YNNKEL (reference sequence). The CDR3 has 14 residues. With 5 bases removed from V and 11 bases from J, the gap between germline ends came to 19 bases. The CDR3 is CASSSQLSGDLQYF. DNA of the CDR3: TGTGCCAGCAGCTCCCAGCTTTCCGGCGACCTTCAGTACTTC.

V gene TRBV6-1 combines with J gene TRBJ2-1, with D tentatively TRBD2 (7 bases). In germline, CDR1 is MNHNS, CDR2 SASEGT. V dropped 6 bases and J dropped 7 bases, with 13 bases sitting between them. CDR3 size: 13 residues. CDR3 sequence: CASRPGGPNEQFF. As DNA, the CDR3 is TGTGCCAGCAGACCCGGGGGGCCAAATGAGCAGTTCTTC.

The J gene is TRBJ1-2, the V gene TRBV7-2, with TRBD1 matching over 11 bases. The length of the CDR3 is 15 residues. Germline assignment: CDR1 SGHTA and CDR2 FQGNSA. Losses at the gene ends were 3 bases for V and 8 bases for J; bases not matched to a gene: 8. CDR3 in DNA: TGTGCCAGCAGCTTGACCCGGGACAGGGGGGCAGGCTACACCTTC. This translates into CASSLTRDRGAGYTF.

This sequence joins TRBV19 and TRBJ2-3; no reliable D call. The germline V gene has CDR1 LNHDA and CDR2 SQIVND (reference sequence). The CDR3 length is 11 residues. V lost 6 bases and J 5 bases, leaving 6 bases between the germline ends. The CDR3 sequence: CASRWGDTQYF. CDR3 DNA: TGTGCCAGTAGATGGGGAGATACGCAGTATTTT.

This chain joins TRBV25-1 and TRBJ2-5; D unresolved. Germline V gene lookup returns CDR1 MGHDK and CDR2 SYGVNS. Deletions cut 3 bases from V and 4 bases from J, with 15 bases between. The CDR3 runs 15 residues. CDR3 region: CASSDPEVASETQYF. DNA of the CDR3: TGTGCCAGCAGTGACCCCGAGGTAGCCTCAGAGACCCAGTACTTC.

This rearrangement joins TRBV20-1 to TRBJ2-5; 7 nucleotides agree with TRBD1. The CDR3 contains 12 residues. Germline-derived CDR1 and CDR2 are DFQATT and SNEGSKA (reference sequence). V dropped 6 bases and J dropped 3; count of bases not matched to a gene: 4. CDR3 region: CSATGDKETQYF. CDR3 in DNA: TGCAGTGCCACAGGGGACAAAGAGACCCAGTACTTC.